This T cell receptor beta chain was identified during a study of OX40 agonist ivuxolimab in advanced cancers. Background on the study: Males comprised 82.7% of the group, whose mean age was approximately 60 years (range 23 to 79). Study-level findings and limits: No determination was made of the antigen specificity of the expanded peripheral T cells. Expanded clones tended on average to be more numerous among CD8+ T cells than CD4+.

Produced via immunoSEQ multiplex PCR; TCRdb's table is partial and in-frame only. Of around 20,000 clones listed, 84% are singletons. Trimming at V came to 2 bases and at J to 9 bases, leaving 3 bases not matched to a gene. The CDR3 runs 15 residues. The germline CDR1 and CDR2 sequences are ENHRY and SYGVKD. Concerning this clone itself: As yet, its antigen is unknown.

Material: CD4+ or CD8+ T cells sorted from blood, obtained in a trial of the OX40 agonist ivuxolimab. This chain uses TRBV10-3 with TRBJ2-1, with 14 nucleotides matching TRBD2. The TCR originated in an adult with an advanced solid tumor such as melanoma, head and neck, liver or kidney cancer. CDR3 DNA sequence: TGTGCCATCAGTGAGCCGGGACTAGCGGGGGTTGAGCAGTTCTTC. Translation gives CAISEPGLAGVEQFF.